The sequence of this T cell receptor beta chain was determined in a study of T cell responses to AZD1222 COVID-19 vaccine. Trimming took 5 bases from V and 2 from J, leaving 20 bases between them. CDR1 is SGHRS and CDR2 is YFSETQ in the germline V gene. The length of the CDR3 is 18 residues. Profiling relied on immunoSEQ multiplex PCR, and the TCRdb table lists in-frame clones only, not all of them. The table shows about 150,000 clones, with under 95% occurring only once. The chain has TRBV5-1 and TRBJ2-6; possible D gene TRBD1, 6 bases. This sample comprised peripheral blood, obtained on day 0 of AZD1222 vaccination. The TCR was taken from an adult in good health. The CDR3 DNA follows: TGCGCCAGCAGTTGGTCAGGGGCCCGATCTCCTGGGGCCAACGTCCTGACTTTC. Its protein product is CASSWSGARSPGANVLTF.